The rows below give T cell receptor beta chains drawn from one sample of a study of blood T cells in healthy people across ages. TCRdb reanalysed the 5' RACE reads using MiXCR and keeps one entry per CDR3 protein. The sample records roughly 1,500,000 distinct CDR3 sequences, roughly 32% being singletons. What was sequenced was blood. The source is a woman in her thirties in good health. The CDR3 runs from the conserved cysteine through the conserved F or W. Each record gives: D gene, clone size, J gene, V gene, CDR3 protein, CDR3 DNA. A D gene is named only where the DNA matches it firmly. Size is omitted from some rows. Given values are once, few, many or a class for expanded clones.

TRBD2 many TRBJ2-1 TRBV4-1 CASSQVPGGSIYNEQFF TGCGCCAGCAGCCAAGTTCCGGGAGGATCTATCTACAATGAGCAGTTCTTC
. . TRBJ1-1 TRBV6-2/TRBV6-3 CASTKAGFGNTEAFF TGTGCCAGCACCAAGGCAGGGTTCGGGAACACTGAAGCTTTCTTT
TRBD2 . TRBJ2-3 TRBV5-1 CASSLESLAGVATDTQYF TGCGCCAGCAGCTTGGAAAGCCTAGCGGGAGTAGCCACAGATACGCAGTATTTT
TRBD1 . TRBJ2-3 TRBV12-5 CASGPGQGIDTQYF TGTGCTAGTGGTCCGGGACAGGGTATAGATACGCAGTATTTT
. . TRBJ2-1 TRBV25-1 CASSAASLSNEQFF TGTGCCAGCTCCGCGGCAAGTCTATCCAATGAGCAGTTCTTC
. few TRBJ1-5 TRBV27 CASSLFGGGWNQPQHF TGTGCCAGCAGTTTATTCGGGGGCGGTTGGAATCAGCCCCAGCATTTT
TRBD2 . TRBJ2-3 TRBV6-2/TRBV6-3 CASSYEAGAYTDTQYF TGTGCCAGCAGTTACGAAGCGGGGGCATACACAGATACGCAGTATTTT
. . TRBJ1-4 TRBV29-1 CSVGQSVNEKLFF TGCAGCGTTGGACAGAGTGTAAATGAAAAACTGTTTTTT
. . TRBJ2-5 TRBV20-1 CSAILDSQETQYF TGCAGTGCTATTTTGGACAGCCAAGAGACCCAGTACTTC
. . TRBJ2-3 TRBV28 CASSPPGRSTDTQYF TGTGCCAGCAGTCCGCCGGGGCGTAGCACAGATACGCAGTATTTT
. . TRBJ1-2 TRBV2 CASRPGLGAAGYTF TGTGCCAGCAGGCCAGGACTCGGGGCTGCAGGCTACACCTTC
. few TRBJ2-7 TRBV2 CASKNSGSSYEQYF TGTGCCAGCAAAAACTCAGGGAGCTCCTACGAGCAGTACTTC
TRBD2 . TRBJ2-2 TRBV9 CASSARTSGLRLGGELFF TGTGCCAGCAGCGCCCGGACTAGCGGTCTCCGTTTGGGCGGGGAGCTGTTTTTT
TRBD1 few TRBJ2-5 TRBV4-1 CASSQGLQGAETQYF TGCGCCAGCAGCCAAGGCCTACAGGGGGCTGAGACCCAGTACTTC
TRBD1 few TRBJ1-4 TRBV5-6 CASSSGTGVEKLFF TGTGCCAGCAGTTCCGGGACAGGGGTTGAAAAACTGTTTTTT
TRBD1 many TRBJ1-2 TRBV4-1 CASSPIGQGLRGYTF TGCGCCAGCAGTCCAATAGGACAGGGGTTGCGTGGCTACACCTTC
TRBD2 . TRBJ2-1 TRBV29-1 CSVGGSGGPYNEQFF TGCAGCGTTGGAGGTAGCGGGGGCCCCTACAATGAGCAGTTCTTC
. many TRBJ2-7 TRBV29-1 CSVTSGNYEQYF TGCAGCGTTACTTCAGGGAACTACGAGCAGTACTTC
. . TRBJ2-1 TRBV24-1 CATSEGGAGYNEQFF TGTGCCACCAGTGAAGGAGGGGCGGGCTACAATGAGCAGTTCTTC